This section outlines one T cell receptor (beta chain) sequence together with its context. Possible read error: a much larger clone is one base away. This sample stems from a study of kidney transplant recipient with SARS-CoV-2 infection. The germline V gene encodes CDR1 LGHDT and CDR2 YNNKEL (reference sequence). CDR3 length: 16 residues. TCRdb re-derived calls from the reads in MiXCR, one entry per CDR3 protein. The sample holds 200,000 to 300,000 distinct CDR3 sequences, about 30% seen once. The chain is built from TRBV3-1 and TRBJ2-2, with a possible D match to TRBD2 (5 bases). The sequence was obtained from a male patient aged 30 to 40 who had COVID-19 and was a kidney transplant recipient. Some T cells may possibly be graft donor cells. Sequenced material: a blood sample, taken at baseline and on approximately day 120 from a kidney transplant recipient. CDR3 region: CASSQEVYGETGEPFF. The CDR3 DNA sequence: TGTGCCAGCAGCCAAGAGGTCTACGGGGAAACCGGGGAGCCGTTTTTT. Together with reference TRBV3-1 and TRBJ2-2, the CDR3 gives the full variable domain: DTAVSQTPKYLVTQMGNDKSIKCEQNLGHDTMYWYKQDSKKFLKIMFSYNNKELIINETVPNRFSPKSPDKAHLNLHINSLELGDSAVYFCASSQEVYGETGEPFFGEGSRLTVL.